This T cell receptor (beta chain) was sequenced for a study of blood T cell repertoires in COVID-19. Study-wide context: The cDNA or gDNA used as material had been derived from T cells, B-cell-depleted T cells, or PBMCs.

With 2 bases clipped from V and 6 bases from J, the junction kept 17 bases outside the gene matches. The CDR3 sequence is 18 residues long. Germline V CDR1 and CDR2: KGHSH, LQKENI. Using immunoSEQ multiplex PCR, the repertoire was profiled, and TCRdb retains in-frame clones only, with some absent. The table shows 70,000 to 90,000 clones, with roughly 82% occurring only once. This receptor was taken from a man aged 45-65 years with active COVID-19. The sample consisted of peripheral blood. The V and J genes are TRBV18 and TRBJ2-5; 8 positions match TRBD1. CDR3 residues: CASSPGQGTTSARKTQYF. CDR3 coding DNA: TGTGCCAGCTCACCAGGACAGGGCACGACCTCCGCTCGGAAGACCCAGTACTTC.